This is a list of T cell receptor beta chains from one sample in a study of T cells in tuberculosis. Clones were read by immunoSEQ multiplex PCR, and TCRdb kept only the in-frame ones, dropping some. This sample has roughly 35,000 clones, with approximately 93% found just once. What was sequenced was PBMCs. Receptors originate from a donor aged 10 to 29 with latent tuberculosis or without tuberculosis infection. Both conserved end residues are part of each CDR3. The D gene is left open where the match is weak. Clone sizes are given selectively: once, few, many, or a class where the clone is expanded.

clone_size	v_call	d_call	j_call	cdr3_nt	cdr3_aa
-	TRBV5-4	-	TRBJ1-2	TGTGCCAGCAGTCGAGGTATAGGGGGTGAAAATGGCTACACCTTC	CASSRGIGGENGYTF
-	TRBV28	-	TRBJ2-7	TGTGCCAGCAGTTTTTCAGGGGTTTCCTACGAGCAGTACTTC	CASSFSGVSYEQYF
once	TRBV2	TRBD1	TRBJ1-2	TGTGCCAGCAGGCAAGCCGGGACAGCACCCTATGGCTACACCTTC	CASRQAGTAPYGYTF
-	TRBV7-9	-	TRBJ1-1	TGTGCCAGCAGCCCCCGCGGTTCGGGGGGAGCTTTCTTT	CASSPRGSGGAFF
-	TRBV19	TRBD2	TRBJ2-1	TGTGCCAGTAGTACGGGGACTAGCGGGAGATCCTACAATGAGCAGTTCTTC	CASSTGTSGRSYNEQFF
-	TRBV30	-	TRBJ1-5	TGTGCCTGGGGCTGGCGGGGGAGTAGTCAGCCCCAGCATTTT	CAWGWRGSSQPQHF
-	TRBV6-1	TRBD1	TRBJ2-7	TGTGCCAGCAGCTTACAGGGGGCCTACGAGCAGTACTTC	CASSLQGAYEQYF
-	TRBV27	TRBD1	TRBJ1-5	TGTGCCAGCAGACAGACAGGGGCGCCTAATAGCAATCAGCCCCAGCATTTT	CASRQTGAPNSNQPQHF
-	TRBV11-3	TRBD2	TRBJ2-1	TGTGCCAGCAGCCCCCGGGGGGGTAAGGGAAATGAGCAGTTCTTC	CASSPRGGKGNEQFF
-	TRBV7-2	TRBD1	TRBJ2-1	TGTGCCAGCAGCCCCCGGACAGGGGGGGGCAATGAGCAGTTCTTC	CASSPRTGGGNEQFF
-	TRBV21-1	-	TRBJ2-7	TGTGCCAGCAGCATGGTACAAAAAGCGTACGAGCAGTACTTC	CASSMVQKAYEQYF
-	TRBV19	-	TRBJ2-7	TGTGCCAGTAGTATAGGACAGGTTCCCTACGAGCAGTACTTC	CASSIGQVPYEQYF
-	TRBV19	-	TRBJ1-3	TGTGCCAGTAGTAATAACGGACTCCAATTTTTATTTACTGGAAACACCATATATTTT	CASSNNGLQFLFTGNTIYF
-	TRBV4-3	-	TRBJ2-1	TGCGCCAGCAGCCTATTAGCTGCTCGTGGGTACAATGAGCAGTTCTTC	CASSLLAARGYNEQFF
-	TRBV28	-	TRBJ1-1	TGTGCCACCACTTCCACGAACACTGAAGCTTTCTTT	CATTSTNTEAFF
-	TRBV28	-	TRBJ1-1	TGTGCCAGCAGTCTACAGGCCAGAAACACTGAAGCTTTCTTT	CASSLQARNTEAFF